Only a few counts were recorded for the clone carrying this T cell receptor beta chain. Antigen specificity is unknown. The sample originates from a study of Graves' ophthalmopathy and Graves' hyperthyroidism. The authors amplified TCR beta CDR3 regions, and they did so from RNA transcripts for repertoire sequencing. The workflow started with a first-round RT-PCR run with HTBI primers and then moved on to a second-round multiplex PCR. TCRdb reprocessed the multiplex PCR reads via MiXCR and lists one record per CDR3 protein. Of under 800,000 distinct CDR3 sequences in the sample, around a fifth are singletons; the top ten hold 7.1%. Study results and caveats: Blood also harbored most expanded thyroid clonotypes above 0.001 frequency.

Germline trimming cut 2 bases from V and 6 bases from J; bases unmatched to any gene: 8. Germline assignment: CDR1 GTSNPN and CDR2 SVGIG (reference sequence). The CDR3 consists of 15 residues. This clonotype originated in a woman aged 18-30 years with stable Graves' hyperthyroidism. Some clones in this sample may be carry-over from other donors' samples. V usage is TRBV30 and J usage is TRBJ2-2; 8 bases are shared with TRBD2. Sequencing was performed on peripheral blood. DNA for the CDR3: TGTGCCTGGAGTCGGGGACTAGAGGGGGCCGGGGAGCTGTTTTTT. Encoded protein: CAWSRGLEGAGELFF.